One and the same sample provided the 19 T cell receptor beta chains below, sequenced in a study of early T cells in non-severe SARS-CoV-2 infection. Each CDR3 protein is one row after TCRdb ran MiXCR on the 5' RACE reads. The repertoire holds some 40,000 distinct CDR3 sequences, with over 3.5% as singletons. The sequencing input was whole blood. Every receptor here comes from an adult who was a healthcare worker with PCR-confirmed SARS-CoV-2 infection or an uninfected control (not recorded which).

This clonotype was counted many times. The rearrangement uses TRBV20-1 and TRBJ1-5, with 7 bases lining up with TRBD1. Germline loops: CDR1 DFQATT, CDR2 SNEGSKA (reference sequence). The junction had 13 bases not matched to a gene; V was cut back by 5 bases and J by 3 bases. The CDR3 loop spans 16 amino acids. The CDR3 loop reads CSAEEPNRGINQPQHF. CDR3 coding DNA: TGCAGTGCTGAGGAGCCAAACAGGGGAATCAATCAGCCCCAGCATTTT.

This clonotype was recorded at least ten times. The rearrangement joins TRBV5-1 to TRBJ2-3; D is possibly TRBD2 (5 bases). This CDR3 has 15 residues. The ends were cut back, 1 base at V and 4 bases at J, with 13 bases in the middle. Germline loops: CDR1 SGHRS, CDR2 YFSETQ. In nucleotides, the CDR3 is TGCGCCAGCAGCTTGATTCAAGGGAGCGCAGATACGCAGTATTTT. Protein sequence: CASSLIQGSADTQYF.

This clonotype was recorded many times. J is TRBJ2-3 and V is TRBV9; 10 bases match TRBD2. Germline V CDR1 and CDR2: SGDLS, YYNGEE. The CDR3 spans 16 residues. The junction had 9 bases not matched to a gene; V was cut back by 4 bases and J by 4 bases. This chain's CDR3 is CASSRGLATSADTQYF. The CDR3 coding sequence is TGTGCCAGCAGCCGGGGACTAGCGACCTCAGCAGATACGCAGTATTTT.

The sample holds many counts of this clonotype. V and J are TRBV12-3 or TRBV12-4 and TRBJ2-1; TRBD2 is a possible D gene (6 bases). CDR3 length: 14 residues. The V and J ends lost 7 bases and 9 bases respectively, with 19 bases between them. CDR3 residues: CASTTGTQTFEQFF. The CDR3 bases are TGTGCCAGCACCACCGGGACTCAAACATTTGAGCAGTTCTTC.

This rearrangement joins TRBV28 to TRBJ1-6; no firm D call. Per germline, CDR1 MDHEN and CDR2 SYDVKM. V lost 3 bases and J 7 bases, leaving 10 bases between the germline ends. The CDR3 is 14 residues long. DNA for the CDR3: TGTGCCAGCAGTTTCGTGGCGGTAAATTCACCCCTCCACTTT. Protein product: CASSFVAVNSPLHF.

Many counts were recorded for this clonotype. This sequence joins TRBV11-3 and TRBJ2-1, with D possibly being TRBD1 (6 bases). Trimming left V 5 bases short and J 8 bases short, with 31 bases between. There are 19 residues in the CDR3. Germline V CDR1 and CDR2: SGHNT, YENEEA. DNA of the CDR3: TGTGCCAGCAGCCAATCGCGGGTATCCTCGCAGGGGTTTAAGGATGAGCAGTTCTTC. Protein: CASSQSRVSSQGFKDEQFF.

This CDR3 reads CASSPRGGPPYNEQFF. In DNA form, the CDR3 reads TGTGCCAGCAGCCCCAGAGGGGGCCCCCCCTACAATGAGCAGTTCTTC. The chain combines TRBV7-9 with TRBJ2-1; 7 bases agree with TRBD1. The CDR3 has 16 residues. Germline-derived CDR1 and CDR2 are SEHNR and FQNEAQ (reference sequence). V lost 5 bases, J lost 2 bases, and 9 bases stayed unmatched.

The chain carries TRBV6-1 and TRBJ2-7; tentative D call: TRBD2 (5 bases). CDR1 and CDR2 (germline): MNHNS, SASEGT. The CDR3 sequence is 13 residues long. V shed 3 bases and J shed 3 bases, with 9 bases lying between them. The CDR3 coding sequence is TGTGCCAGCAGTGATCCCGGGAACTACGAGCAGTACTTC. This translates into CASSDPGNYEQYF.

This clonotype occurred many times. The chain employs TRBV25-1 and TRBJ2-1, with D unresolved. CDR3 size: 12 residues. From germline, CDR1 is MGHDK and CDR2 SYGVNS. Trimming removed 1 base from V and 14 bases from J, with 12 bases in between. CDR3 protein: CASSESMFPKFF. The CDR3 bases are TGTGCCAGCAGTGAATCAATGTTCCCAAAGTTCTTC. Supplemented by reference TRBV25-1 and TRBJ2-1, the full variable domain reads EADIYQTPRYLVIGTGKKITLECSQTMGHDKMYWYQQDPGMELHLIHYSYGVNSTEKGDLSSESTVSRIRTEHFPLTLESARPSHTSQYLCASSESMFPKFFGPGTRLTVL.

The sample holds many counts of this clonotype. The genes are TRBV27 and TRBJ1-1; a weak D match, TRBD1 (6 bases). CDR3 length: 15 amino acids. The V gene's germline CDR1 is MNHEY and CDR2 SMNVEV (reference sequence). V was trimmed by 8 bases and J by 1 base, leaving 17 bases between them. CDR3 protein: CASAETWGRNTEAFF. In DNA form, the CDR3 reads TGTGCCAGCGCCGAAACTTGGGGGCGGAACACTGAAGCTTTCTTT.

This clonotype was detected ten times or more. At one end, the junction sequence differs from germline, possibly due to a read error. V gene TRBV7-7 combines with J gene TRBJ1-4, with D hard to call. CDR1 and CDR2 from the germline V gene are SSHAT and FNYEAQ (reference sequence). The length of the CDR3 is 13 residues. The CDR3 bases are TGTGCTAGCAGCTTAGCGGTCAATGAAAAACTGTTTTTT. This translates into CASSLAVNEKLFF.

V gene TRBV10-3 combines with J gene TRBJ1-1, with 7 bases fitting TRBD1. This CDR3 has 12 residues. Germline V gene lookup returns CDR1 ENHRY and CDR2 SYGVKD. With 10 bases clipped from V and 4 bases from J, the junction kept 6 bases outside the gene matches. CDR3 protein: CATTGDGTEAFF. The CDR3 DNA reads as TGTGCCACAACAGGGGATGGCACTGAAGCTTTCTTT.

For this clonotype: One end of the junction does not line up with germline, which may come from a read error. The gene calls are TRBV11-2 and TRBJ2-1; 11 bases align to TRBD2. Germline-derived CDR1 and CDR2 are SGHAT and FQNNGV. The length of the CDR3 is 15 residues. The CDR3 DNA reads TGTGCCAGCAGATTAGCGGGAGGGCCGAACAATGAGCAGTTCTTC. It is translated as CASRLAGGPNNEQFF.

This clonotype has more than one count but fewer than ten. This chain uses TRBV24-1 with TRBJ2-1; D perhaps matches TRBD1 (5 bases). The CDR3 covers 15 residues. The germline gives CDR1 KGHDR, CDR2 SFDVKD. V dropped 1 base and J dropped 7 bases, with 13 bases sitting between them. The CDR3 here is CATSDFGRQTNEQFF. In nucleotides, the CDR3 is TGTGCCACCAGTGATTTTGGCCGACAGACTAATGAGCAGTTCTTC.

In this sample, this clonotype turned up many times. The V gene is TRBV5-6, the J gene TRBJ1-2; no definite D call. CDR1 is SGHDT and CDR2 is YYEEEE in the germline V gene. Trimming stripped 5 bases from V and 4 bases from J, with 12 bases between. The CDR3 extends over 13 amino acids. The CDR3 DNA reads TGTGCCAGCAGTTACAACCGTCTCTATGGCTACACCTTC. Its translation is CASSYNRLYGYTF.

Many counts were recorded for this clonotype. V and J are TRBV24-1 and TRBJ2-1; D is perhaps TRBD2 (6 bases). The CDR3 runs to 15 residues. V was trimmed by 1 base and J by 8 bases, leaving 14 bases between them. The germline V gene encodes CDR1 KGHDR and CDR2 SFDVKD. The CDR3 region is CATSDFAGTGDEQFF. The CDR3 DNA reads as TGTGCCACCAGTGATTTCGCGGGAACTGGTGATGAGCAGTTCTTC.

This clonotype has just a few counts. Here the CDR3 DNA reads TGTGCCAGCTTCGGAGGATACGAGACCCAGTACTTC. This gives the protein CASFGGYETQYF. V usage is TRBV7-9 and J usage is TRBJ2-5, with D possibly TRBD2 on 5 matching bases. The germline V gene encodes CDR1 SEHNR and CDR2 FQNEAQ (reference sequence). This CDR3 is 12 amino acids long. V was clipped by 8 bases and J by 5 bases, with 12 bases between them.

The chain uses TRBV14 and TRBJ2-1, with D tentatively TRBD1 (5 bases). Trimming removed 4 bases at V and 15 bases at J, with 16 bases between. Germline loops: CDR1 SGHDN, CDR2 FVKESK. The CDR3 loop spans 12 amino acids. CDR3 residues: CASSPDRLRGFF. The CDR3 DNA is TGTGCCAGCAGCCCGGATCGGCTTAGGGGGTTCTTC.

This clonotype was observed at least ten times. The CDR3 spells CASSEEMGSYNEQFF. CDR3 sequence (DNA): TGTGCCAGCAGTGAAGAGATGGGCTCCTACAATGAGCAGTTCTTC. The chain couples TRBV6-1 to TRBJ2-1; D ambiguous. This CDR3 has 15 amino acids. In germline, CDR1 is MNHNS, CDR2 SASEGT. Trimming took 1 base from V and 0 from J, leaving 7 bases between them.